One and the same sample provided the 7 T cell receptor beta chains below, sequenced in a study of cytomegalovirus exposure and HLA in healthy donors. PCR was performed using 60 Vbeta and 13 Jbeta primers. Clones were sequenced by immunoSEQ multiplex PCR, and TCRdb holds only the in-frame ones, with some missing. The table lists about 98,000 clones, around 68% of them singletons. Specimen: PBMCs. The receptors stem from a female donor in good health and CMV-seronegative.

Notes on this clone: Other DNA sequences in this specimen translate into the identical CDR3. The V and J genes are TRBV18 and TRBJ1-1; D uncertain. Germline V gene data show CDR1 as KGHSH and CDR2 as LQKENI. CDR3 length equals 13 residues. Between the trimmed V and J ends, which lost 3 bases and 2 bases, there was a span of 7 bases. CDR3 nucleotides: TGTGCCAGCTCACCGACGGGAAACACTGAAGCTTTCTTT. It specifies CASSPTGNTEAFF.

In its sample, this clone was seen once. The chain carries TRBV5-6 and TRBJ1-1; 8 bases align to TRBD1. The CDR3 extends over 16 amino acids. CDR1 and CDR2 from the germline V gene are SGHDT and YYEEEE. The trim removed 0 bases at V and 4 bases at J, leaving 8 bases unmatched. CDR3 DNA: TGTGCCAGCAGCTTGGTGCTGGACAGGGAGGGCACTGAAGCTTTCTTT. Its protein is CASSLVLDREGTEAFF.

In this sample, this clone turned up a few times. The chain carries TRBV2 and TRBJ2-7; D might be TRBD2 (5 bases). V was cut by 8 bases and J by 1 base, with 9 bases left in between. This CDR3 comprises 12 residues. CDR1 is SNHLY and CDR2 is FYNNEI in the germline V gene. CDR3: CASAGLSYEQYF. As DNA, the CDR3 is TGTGCCAGCGCAGGACTGTCCTACGAGCAGTACTTC.

V and J are TRBV2 and TRBJ2-1; tentative D call: TRBD2 (5 bases). This CDR3 is built from 13 residues. The germline V and J ends were trimmed by 11 bases and 10 bases, with 21 bases remaining between them. The germline CDR1 and CDR2 sequences are SNHLY and FYNNEI. For the CDR3, the DNA is TGTGCCGGCGAGGGTTTCGTGGTGGAAGAGCAGTTCTTC. It translates to CAGEGFVVEEQFF.

J is TRBJ1-2 and V is TRBV22-1; no check of the table's D call, TRBD1, against the DNA was made. TRBV22-1 is given as a pseudogene. CDR3 length equals 13 residues. CDR3 bases: TGTCCTGGGAGCGCACGGCAGATCGATGGCTACACCTTC. It is translated as CPGSARQIDGYTF.

V usage is TRBV19 and J usage is TRBJ2-3, with TRBD2 matching over 9 bases. V shed 5 bases, J shed 2 bases, and the junction held 5 bases outside the gene matches. From germline, CDR1 is LNHDA and CDR2 SQIVND (reference sequence). This CDR3 region has 15 residues. The CDR3 region has the DNA TGTGCCAGTAGTGCGGGGGGGTCTTTCACAGATACGCAGTATTTT. This translates into CASSAGGSFTDTQYF.

The chain uses TRBV9 and TRBJ2-3, with a tentative D call TRBD1 (7 bases). Trimming removed 2 bases at V and 6 bases at J, with 16 bases between. Germline CDR1 and CDR2: SGDLS and YYNGEE. This CDR3 is 15 amino acids long. The DNA of the CDR3 is TGTGCCAGCAGCGTTGATACAGGGGAGGTGGATACGCAGTATTTT. It encodes CASSVDTGEVDTQYF.